The entry below gives a single TCR beta chain sequence along with its context. The protocol was immunoSEQ multiplex PCR, while the TCRdb copy is restricted to in-frame clones and leaves out a portion. This sample has 2 million to 3 million clones, with around 90% found just once. The ends were cut back, 2 bases at V and 1 base at J, with 8 bases in the middle. Germline V gene sequence: CDR1 SNHLY, CDR2 FYNNEI. This CDR3 has 14 amino acids. The data stem from a study of shared clonotypes between healthy human individuals. This sequence joins TRBV2 and TRBJ1-1; D gene uncertain. The specimen sequenced was naive CD4+ T cells sorted from blood. Sample subset: CD45RA+ positively selected. The clonotype originates from a young man in good health. The CDR3 protein is CASSEQRSNTEAFF. DNA of the CDR3: TGTGCCAGCAGTGAACAAAGATCGAACACTGAAGCTTTCTTT. Looking up the rest from reference TRBV2 and TRBJ1-1 gives the full variable domain: EPEVTQTPSHQVTQMGQEVILRCVPISNHLYFYWYRQILGQKVEFLVSFYNNEISEKSEIFDDQFSVERPDGSNFTLKIRSTKLEDSAMYFCASSEQRSNTEAFFGQGTRLTVV.